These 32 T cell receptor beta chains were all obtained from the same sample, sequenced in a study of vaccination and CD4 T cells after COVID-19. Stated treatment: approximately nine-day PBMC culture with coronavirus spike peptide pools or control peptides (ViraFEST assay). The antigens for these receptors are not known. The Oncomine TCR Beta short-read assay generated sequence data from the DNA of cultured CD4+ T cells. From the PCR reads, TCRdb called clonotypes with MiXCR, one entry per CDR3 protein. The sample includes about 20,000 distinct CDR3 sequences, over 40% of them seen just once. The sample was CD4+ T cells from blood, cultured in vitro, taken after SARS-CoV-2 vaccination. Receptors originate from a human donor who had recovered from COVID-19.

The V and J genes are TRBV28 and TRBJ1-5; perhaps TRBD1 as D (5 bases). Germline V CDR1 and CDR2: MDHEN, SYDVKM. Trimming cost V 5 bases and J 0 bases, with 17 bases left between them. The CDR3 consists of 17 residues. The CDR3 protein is CASSTLPGRNSNQPQHF. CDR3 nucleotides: TGTGCCAGCAGTACTCTGCCGGGACGGAATAGCAATCAGCCCCAGCATTTT.

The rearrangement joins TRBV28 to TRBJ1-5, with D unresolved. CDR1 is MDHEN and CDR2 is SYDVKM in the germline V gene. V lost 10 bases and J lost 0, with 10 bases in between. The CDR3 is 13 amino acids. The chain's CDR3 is CATQPISNQPQHF. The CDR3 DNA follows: TGTGCCACCCAGCCTATTAGCAATCAGCCCCAGCATTTT.

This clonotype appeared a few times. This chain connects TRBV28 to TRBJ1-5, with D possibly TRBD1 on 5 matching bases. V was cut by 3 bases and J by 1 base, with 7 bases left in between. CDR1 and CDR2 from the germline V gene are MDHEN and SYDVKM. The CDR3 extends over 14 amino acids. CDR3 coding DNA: TGTGCCAGCAGTTTGGGGCCCAGCAATCAGCCCCAGCATTTT. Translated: CASSLGPSNQPQHF. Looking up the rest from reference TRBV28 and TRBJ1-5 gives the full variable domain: DVKVTQSSRYLVKRTGEKVFLECVQDMDHENMFWYRQDPGLGLRLIYFSYDVKMKEKGDIPEGYSVSREKKERFSLILESASTNQTSMYLCASSLGPSNQPQHFGDGTRLSIL.

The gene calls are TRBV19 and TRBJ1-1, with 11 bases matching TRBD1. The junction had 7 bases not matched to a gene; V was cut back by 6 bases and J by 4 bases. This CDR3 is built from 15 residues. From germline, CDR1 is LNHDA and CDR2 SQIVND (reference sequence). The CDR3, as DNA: TGTGCCAGTAGATGGACAGGGGGCATGGGCACTGAAGCTTTCTTT. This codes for CASRWTGGMGTEAFF.

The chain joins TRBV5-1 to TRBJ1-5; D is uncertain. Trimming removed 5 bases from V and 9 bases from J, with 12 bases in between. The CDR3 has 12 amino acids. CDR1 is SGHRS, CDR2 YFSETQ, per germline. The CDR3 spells CASRFHGRPQHF. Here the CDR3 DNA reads TGCGCCAGCAGGTTCCACGGGCGGCCCCAGCATTTT.

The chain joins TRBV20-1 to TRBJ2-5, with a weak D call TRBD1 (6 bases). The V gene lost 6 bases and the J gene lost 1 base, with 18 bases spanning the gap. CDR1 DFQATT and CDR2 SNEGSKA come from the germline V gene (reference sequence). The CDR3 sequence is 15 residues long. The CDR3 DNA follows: TGCAGTGCAGCGCGACGGGACACCATCCAAGAGACCCAGTACTTC. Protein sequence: CSAARRDTIQETQYF.

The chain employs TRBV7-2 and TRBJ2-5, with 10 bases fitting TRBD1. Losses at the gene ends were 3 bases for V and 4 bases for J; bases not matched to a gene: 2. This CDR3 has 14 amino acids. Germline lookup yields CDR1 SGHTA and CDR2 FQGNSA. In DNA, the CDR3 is TGTGCCAGCAGCTTGACAGGGGGCAGAGAGACCCAGTACTTC. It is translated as CASSLTGGRETQYF. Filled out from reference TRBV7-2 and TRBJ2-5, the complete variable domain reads GAGVSQSPSNKVTEKGKDVELRCDPISGHTALYWYRQSLGQGLEFLIYFQGNSAPDKSGLPSDRFSAERTGGSVSTLTIQRTQQEDSAVYLCASSLTGGRETQYFGPGTRLLVL.

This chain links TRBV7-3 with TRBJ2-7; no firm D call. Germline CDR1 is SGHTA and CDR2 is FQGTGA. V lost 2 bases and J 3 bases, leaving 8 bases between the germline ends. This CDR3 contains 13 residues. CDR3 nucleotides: TGTGCCAGCAGCTTACGTCCAAACTACGAGCAGTACTTC. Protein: CASSLRPNYEQYF. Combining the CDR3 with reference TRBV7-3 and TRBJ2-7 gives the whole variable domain GAGVSQTPSNKVTEKGKYVELRCDPISGHTALYWYRQSLGQGPEFLIYFQGTGAADDSGLPNDRFFAVRPEGSVSTLKIQRTERGDSAVYLCASSLRPNYEQYFGPGTRLTVT.

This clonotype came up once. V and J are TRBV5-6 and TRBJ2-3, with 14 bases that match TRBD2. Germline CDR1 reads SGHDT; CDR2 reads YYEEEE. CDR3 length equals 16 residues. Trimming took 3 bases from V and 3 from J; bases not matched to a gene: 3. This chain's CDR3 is CASSYRTSGRTDTQYF. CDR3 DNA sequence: TGTGCCAGCAGCTATCGGACTAGCGGGAGGACAGATACGCAGTATTTT.

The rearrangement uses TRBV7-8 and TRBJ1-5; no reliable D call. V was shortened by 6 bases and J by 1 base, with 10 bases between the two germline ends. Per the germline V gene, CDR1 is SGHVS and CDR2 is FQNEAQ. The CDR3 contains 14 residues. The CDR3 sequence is CASRGALSNQPQHF. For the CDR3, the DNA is TGTGCCAGCAGGGGCGCGTTGAGCAATCAGCCCCAGCATTTT.

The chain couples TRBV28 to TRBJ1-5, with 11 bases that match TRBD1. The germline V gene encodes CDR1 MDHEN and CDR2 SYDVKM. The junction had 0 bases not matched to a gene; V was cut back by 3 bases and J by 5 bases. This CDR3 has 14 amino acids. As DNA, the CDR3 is TGTGCCAGCAGTTTGGACAGGGGGCATCAGCCCCAGCATTTT. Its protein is CASSLDRGHQPQHF. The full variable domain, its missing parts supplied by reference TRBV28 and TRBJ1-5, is DVKVTQSSRYLVKRTGEKVFLECVQDMDHENMFWYRQDPGLGLRLIYFSYDVKMKEKGDIPEGYSVSREKKERFSLILESASTNQTSMYLCASSLDRGHQPQHFGDGTRLSIL.

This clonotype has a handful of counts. Here the CDR3 reads CASQDAGTVNTEAFF. In DNA, the CDR3 is TGTGCCAGCCAGGATGCCGGGACGGTGAACACTGAAGCTTTCTTT. This rearrangement joins TRBV2 to TRBJ1-1; TRBD1 is a possible D gene (5 bases). The germline CDR1 and CDR2 sequences are SNHLY and FYNNEI. The CDR3 is 15 amino acids. The germline V and J ends were trimmed by 8 bases and 0 bases, with 16 bases remaining between them.

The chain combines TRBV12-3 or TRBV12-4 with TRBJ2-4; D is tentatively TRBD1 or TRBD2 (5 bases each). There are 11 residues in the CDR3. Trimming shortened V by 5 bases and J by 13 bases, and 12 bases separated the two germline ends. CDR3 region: CASSALRDQYF. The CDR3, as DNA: TGTGCCAGCAGTGCCCTCCGGGACCAGTACTTC.

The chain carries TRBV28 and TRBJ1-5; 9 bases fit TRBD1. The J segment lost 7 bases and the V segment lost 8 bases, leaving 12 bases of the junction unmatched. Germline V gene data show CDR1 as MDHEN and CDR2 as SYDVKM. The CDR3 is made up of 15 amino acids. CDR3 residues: CASDKPGQGEQPQHF. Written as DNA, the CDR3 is TGTGCCAGCGATAAACCGGGACAGGGCGAACAGCCCCAGCATTTT.

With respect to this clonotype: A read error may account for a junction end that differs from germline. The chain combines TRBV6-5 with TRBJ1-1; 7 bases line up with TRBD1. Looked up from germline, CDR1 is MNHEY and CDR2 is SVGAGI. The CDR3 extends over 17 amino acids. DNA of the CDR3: TGTGCCAGCAGTTACTCACAGGGGCTAAGGATGAACACTGAGGCTTTCTTT. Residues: CASSYSQGLRMNTEAFF.

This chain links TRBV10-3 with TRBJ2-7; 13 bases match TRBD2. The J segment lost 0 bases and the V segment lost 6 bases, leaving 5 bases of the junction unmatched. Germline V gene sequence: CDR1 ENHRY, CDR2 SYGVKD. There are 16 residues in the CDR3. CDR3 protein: CAISPGLAGASYEQYF. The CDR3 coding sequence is TGTGCCATCAGCCCCGGACTAGCGGGGGCCTCCTACGAGCAGTACTTC.

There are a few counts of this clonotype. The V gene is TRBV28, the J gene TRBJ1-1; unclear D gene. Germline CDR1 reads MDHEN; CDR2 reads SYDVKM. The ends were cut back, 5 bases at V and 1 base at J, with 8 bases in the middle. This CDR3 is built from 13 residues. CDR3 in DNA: TGTGCCAGCAGTCCTCCTGAGAACACTGAAGCTTTCTTT. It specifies CASSPPENTEAFF. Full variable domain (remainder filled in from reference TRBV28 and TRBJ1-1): DVKVTQSSRYLVKRTGEKVFLECVQDMDHENMFWYRQDPGLGLRLIYFSYDVKMKEKGDIPEGYSVSREKKERFSLILESASTNQTSMYLCASSPPENTEAFFGQGTRLTVV.

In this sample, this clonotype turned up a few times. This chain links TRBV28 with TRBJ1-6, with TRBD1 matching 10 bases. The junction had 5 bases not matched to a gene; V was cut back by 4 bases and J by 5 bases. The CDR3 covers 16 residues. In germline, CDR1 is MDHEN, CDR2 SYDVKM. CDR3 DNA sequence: TGTGCCAGCAGTTCGGGACAGGGGCGAAATAATTCACCCCTCCACTTT. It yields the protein CASSSGQGRNNSPLHF.

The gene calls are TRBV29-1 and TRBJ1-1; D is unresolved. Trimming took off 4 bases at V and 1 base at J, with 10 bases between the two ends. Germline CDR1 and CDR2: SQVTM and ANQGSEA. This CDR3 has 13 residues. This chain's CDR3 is CSVAGPANTEAFF. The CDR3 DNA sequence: TGCAGCGTTGCTGGTCCAGCGAACACTGAAGCTTTCTTT.

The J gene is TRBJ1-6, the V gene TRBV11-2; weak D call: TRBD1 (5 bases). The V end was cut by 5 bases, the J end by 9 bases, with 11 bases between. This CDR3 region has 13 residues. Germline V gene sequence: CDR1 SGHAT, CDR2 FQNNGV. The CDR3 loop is CASSQTGVSPLHF. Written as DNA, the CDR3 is TGTGCCAGCAGCCAGACGGGGGTTTCACCCCTCCACTTT.

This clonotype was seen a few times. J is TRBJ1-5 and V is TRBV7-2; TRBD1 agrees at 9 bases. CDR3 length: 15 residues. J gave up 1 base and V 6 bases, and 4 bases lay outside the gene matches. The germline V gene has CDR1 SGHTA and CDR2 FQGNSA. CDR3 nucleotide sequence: TGTGCCAGCAGTTTCGGGACAGGGAGCAATCAGCCCCAGCATTTT. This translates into CASSFGTGSNQPQHF.

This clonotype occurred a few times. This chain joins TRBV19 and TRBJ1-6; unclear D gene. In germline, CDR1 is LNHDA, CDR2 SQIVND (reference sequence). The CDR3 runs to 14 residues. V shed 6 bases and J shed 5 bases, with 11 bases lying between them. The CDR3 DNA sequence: TGTGCCAGTAGAGCGGACGGGCATAATTCACCCCTCCACTTT. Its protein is CASRADGHNSPLHF.

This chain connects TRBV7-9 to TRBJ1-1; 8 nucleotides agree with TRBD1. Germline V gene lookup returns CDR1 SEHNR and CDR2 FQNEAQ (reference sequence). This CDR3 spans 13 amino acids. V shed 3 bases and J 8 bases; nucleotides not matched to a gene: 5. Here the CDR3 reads CASSFQGAGEAFF. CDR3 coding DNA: TGTGCCAGCAGCTTCCAGGGGGCTGGGGAAGCTTTCTTT.

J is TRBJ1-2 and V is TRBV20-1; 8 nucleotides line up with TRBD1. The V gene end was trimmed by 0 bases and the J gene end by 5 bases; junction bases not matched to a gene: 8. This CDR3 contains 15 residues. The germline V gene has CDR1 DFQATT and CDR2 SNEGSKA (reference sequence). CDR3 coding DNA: TGCAGTGCTAGAGATCCCGGACAGGGCGAATATGGCTACACCTTC. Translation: CSARDPGQGEYGYTF.

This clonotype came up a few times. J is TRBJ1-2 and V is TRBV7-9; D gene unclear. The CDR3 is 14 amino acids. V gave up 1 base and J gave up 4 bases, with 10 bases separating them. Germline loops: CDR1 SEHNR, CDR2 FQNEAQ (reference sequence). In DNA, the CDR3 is TGTGCCAGCAGCTTAGGGAAGGATTTCTATGGCTACACCTTC. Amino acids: CASSLGKDFYGYTF.

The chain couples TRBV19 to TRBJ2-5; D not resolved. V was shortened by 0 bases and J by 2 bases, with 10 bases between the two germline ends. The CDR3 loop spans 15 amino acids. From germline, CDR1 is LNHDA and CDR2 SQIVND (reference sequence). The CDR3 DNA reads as TGTGCCAGTAGTATAGAACCCCCCCCTCAAGAGACCCAGTACTTC. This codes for CASSIEPPPQETQYF.

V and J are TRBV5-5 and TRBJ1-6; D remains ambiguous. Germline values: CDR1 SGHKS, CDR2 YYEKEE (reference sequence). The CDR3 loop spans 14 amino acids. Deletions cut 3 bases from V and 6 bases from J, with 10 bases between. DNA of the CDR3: TGTGCCAGCAGCTCCCCGAGCCTTAATTCACCCCTCCACTTT. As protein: CASSSPSLNSPLHF.

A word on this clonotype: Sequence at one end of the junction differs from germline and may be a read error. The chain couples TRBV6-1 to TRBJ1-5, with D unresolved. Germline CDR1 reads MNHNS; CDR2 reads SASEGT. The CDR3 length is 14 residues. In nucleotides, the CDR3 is TGTGCCAGCACGGACTGGAGAAGGAATCGGCCCCAGCATTTT. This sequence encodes CASTDWRRNRPQHF.

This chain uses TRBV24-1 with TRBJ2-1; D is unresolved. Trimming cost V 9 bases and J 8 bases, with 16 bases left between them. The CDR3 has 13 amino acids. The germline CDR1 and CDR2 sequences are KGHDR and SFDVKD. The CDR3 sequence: CATGQTPRDEQFF. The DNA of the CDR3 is TGTGCCACCGGGCAGACTCCGCGCGATGAGCAGTTCTTC.

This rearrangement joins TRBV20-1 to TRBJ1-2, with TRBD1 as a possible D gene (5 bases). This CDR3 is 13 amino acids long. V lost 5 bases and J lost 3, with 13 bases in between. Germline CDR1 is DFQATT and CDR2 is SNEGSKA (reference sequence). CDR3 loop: CSAYKDKYYGYTF. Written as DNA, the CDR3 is TGCAGTGCTTACAAGGACAAGTACTATGGCTACACCTTC.

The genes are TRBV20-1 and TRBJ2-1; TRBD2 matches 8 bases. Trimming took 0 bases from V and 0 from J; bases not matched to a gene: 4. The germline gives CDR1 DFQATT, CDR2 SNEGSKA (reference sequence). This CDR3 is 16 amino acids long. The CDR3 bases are TGCAGTGCTAGAGATCGGAGCGGGAGCTCCTACAATGAGCAGTTCTTC. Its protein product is CSARDRSGSSYNEQFF.

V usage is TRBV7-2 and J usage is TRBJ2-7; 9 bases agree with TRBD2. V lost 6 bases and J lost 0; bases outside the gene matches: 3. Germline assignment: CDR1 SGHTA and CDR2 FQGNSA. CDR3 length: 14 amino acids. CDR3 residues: CASRPSGNSYEQYF. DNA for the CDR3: TGTGCCAGCAGGCCTAGCGGGAACTCCTACGAGCAGTACTTC. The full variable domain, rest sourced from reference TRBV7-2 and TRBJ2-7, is GAGVSQSPSNKVTEKGKDVELRCDPISGHTALYWYRQSLGQGLEFLIYFQGNSAPDKSGLPSDRFSAERTGGSVSTLTIQRTQQEDSAVYLCASRPSGNSYEQYFGPGTRLTVT.